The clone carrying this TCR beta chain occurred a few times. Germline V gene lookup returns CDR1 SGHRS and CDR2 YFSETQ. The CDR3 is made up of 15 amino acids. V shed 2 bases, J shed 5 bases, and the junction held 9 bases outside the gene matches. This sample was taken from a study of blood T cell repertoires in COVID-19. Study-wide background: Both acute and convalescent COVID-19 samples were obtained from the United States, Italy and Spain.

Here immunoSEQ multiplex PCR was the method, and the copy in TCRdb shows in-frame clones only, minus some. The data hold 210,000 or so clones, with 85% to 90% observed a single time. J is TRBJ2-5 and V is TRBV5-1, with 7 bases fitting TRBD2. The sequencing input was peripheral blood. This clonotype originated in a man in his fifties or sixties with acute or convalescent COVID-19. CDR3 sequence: CASSLSGDGGETQYF. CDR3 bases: TGCGCCAGCAGCTTAAGCGGGGATGGGGGGGAGACCCAGTACTTC.